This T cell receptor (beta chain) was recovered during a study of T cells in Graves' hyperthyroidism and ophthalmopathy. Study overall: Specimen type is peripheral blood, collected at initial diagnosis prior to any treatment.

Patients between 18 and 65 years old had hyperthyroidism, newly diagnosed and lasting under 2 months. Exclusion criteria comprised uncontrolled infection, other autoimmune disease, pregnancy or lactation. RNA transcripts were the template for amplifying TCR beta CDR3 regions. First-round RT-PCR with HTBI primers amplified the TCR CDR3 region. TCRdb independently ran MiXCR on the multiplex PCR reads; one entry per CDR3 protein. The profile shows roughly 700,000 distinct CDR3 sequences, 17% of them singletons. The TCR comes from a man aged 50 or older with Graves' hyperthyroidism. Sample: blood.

The CDR3 protein is CASSDPAESKETQYF. The DNA for the CDR3 is TGTGCCAGCAGTGATCCGGCCGAGTCCAAAGAGACCCAGTACTTC. This chain links TRBV25-1 with TRBJ2-5; D uncertain. The CDR3 has 15 residues. The V gene's germline CDR1 is MGHDK and CDR2 SYGVNS. V was clipped by 3 bases and J by 3 bases, with 14 bases between them.